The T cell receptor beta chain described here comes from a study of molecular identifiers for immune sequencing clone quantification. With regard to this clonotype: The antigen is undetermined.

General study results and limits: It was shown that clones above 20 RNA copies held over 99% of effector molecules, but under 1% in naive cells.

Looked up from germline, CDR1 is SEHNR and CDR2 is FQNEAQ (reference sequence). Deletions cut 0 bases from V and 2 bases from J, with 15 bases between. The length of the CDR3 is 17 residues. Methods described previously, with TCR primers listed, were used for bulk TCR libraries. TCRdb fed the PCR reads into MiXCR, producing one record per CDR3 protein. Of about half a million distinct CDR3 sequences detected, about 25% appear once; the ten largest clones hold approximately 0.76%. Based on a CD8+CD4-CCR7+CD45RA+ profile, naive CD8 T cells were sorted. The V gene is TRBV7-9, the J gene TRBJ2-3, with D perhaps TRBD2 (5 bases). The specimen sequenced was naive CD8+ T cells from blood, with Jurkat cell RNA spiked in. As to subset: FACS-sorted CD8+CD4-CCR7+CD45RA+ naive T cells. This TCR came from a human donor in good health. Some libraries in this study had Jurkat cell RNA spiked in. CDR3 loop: CASSLAGDNRATDTQYF. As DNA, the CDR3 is TGTGCCAGCAGCTTAGCGGGAGACAACCGCGCCACAGATACGCAGTATTTT.